The sample holds a few counts of the clone carrying this TCR beta chain. Antigen unknown. The record originates from a study of vaccination and CD4 T cells after COVID-19. The study sequenced cultured CD4+ T cell DNA using the Oncomine TCR Beta short-read assay. MiXCR was run by TCRdb on the PCR reads, yielding one entry per CDR3 protein. The sample has more than 10,000 distinct CDR3 sequences; approximately 62% are singletons. Overall study results and limits: The authors studied relatively few convalescent patients and analyzed no early post-infection timepoints.

The CDR3 contains 11 residues. The treatment: roughly 10-day PBMC culture with coronavirus spike peptide pools or control peptides (ViraFEST assay). ViraFEST sequenced TCRs after peptide-pool expansion of antigen-specific T cells. The chain joins TRBV21-1 to TRBJ2-1. TRBV21-1 has pseudogene status. Sequencing was done on a sample of CD4+ T cells from blood, cultured in vitro. The TCR originated in a human donor who had recovered from COVID-19. CDR3 nucleotide sequence: TGTGCCAGCAGCAAATTCGTATCTCAGTTCTTC. The encoded protein is CASSKFVSQFF.